Following are 18 T cell receptor beta chains from one sample sequenced in a study of T-cell memory formation after mild COVID-19 (dated by TCRdb to 2020 to 2023). Libraries came from 5' RACE. Instrument used: Illumina NovaSeq 6000. TCRdb took the public reads, trimmed them with fastp at Q25, ran MiXCR for clone calling and kept in-frame beta chains. One record per CDR3 amino acid sequence lists the most common genes and DNA. The sample contains around 450,000 distinct CDR3 sequences, about 24% of them found a single time. The top ten constitute about 8.7% of the sample. The sample taken for sequencing was PBMCs or a T cell subset sorted from them (not recorded which). These receptors were collected from an adult woman who had mild COVID-19 (a few samples of this study predate the infection). The sample titles of this study are shuffled in the database, so cell type and time point are left out; the donor was told from shared clones.

The chain couples TRBV14 to TRBJ2-1; D uncertain. V lost 4 bases and J lost 0, with 13 bases in between. Germline assignment: CDR1 SGHDN and CDR2 FVKESK. The CDR3 loop spans 16 amino acids. CDR3 DNA sequence: TGTGCCAGCAGCCTCCAGTTGGTAAGCTCCTACAATGAGCAGTTCTTC. It is translated as CASSLQLVSSYNEQFF.

This clonotype has just a few counts. The rearrangement links TRBV12-3 or TRBV12-4 to TRBJ2-2, with unresolved D. CDR3 length: 15 residues. V lost 2 bases, J lost 3 bases, and 10 bases lay in between. CDR3 DNA: TGTGCCAGCAGTTTAACCGACACGGACACCGGGGAGCTGTTTTTT. It codes for CASSLTDTDTGELFF.

The rearrangement links TRBV7-2 to TRBJ2-7; the match to TRBD2 covers 11 bases. Germline V gene lookup returns CDR1 SGHTA and CDR2 FQGNSA. This CDR3 spans 18 amino acids. J lost 8 bases, V lost 2 bases, and 17 bases had no gene match. CDR3 sequence: CASSLTPGLAGVPGQQYF. Here the CDR3 DNA reads TGTGCCAGCAGCTTAACGCCTGGACTAGCGGGCGTCCCAGGGCAGCAGTACTTC.

This clonotype is a singleton in its sample. The gene calls are TRBV29-1 and TRBJ2-5; TRBD1 is a possible D gene (6 bases). The germline V gene encodes CDR1 SQVTM and CDR2 ANQGSEA. V dropped 5 bases and J dropped 4 bases, with 14 bases sitting between them. The CDR3 has 13 residues. This CDR3 reads CSVPQGAVETQYF. Here the CDR3 DNA reads TGCAGCGTTCCACAGGGTGCCGTAGAGACCCAGTACTTC.

This clonotype was recorded a few times. J is TRBJ2-6 and V is TRBV7-9; 7 positions agree with TRBD1. Germline assignment: CDR1 SEHNR and CDR2 FQNEAQ (reference sequence). The CDR3 is 18 residues long. V lost 6 bases, J lost 0 bases, and 11 bases stayed unmatched. The CDR3 DNA sequence: TGTGCCAGCAGTCGTGTCCCGGGACAGAGCTCTGGGGCCAACGTCCTGACTTTC. Translation gives CASSRVPGQSSGANVLTF.

The chain uses TRBV5-1 and TRBJ2-7, with a tentative D call TRBD2 (6 bases). Germline loops: CDR1 SGHRS, CDR2 YFSETQ. CDR3 length: 14 amino acids. Trimming shortened V by 0 bases and J by 4 bases, and 11 bases separated the two germline ends. The CDR3 sequence: CASSLGEEGYEQYF. The DNA of the CDR3 is TGCGCCAGCAGCTTGGGTGAGGAGGGGTACGAGCAGTACTTC.

This clonotype was recorded a few times. V and J are TRBV9 and TRBJ2-7; 7 positions match TRBD2. The V segment lost 3 bases and the J segment 2 bases; nucleotides outside the gene matches: 8. CDR1 is SGDLS, CDR2 YYNGEE, per germline. This CDR3 is 15 amino acids long. This CDR3 reads CASSEDLGGTYEQYF. Written as DNA, the CDR3 is TGTGCCAGCAGCGAGGACTTGGGGGGGACCTACGAGCAGTACTTC.

In this sample, this clonotype turned up a few times. The chain is built from TRBV7-2 and TRBJ2-5; D is unresolved. The germline V gene encodes CDR1 SGHTA and CDR2 FQGNSA. Trimming left V 1 base short and J 2 bases short, with 11 bases between. The CDR3 totals 15 residues. CDR3 sequence reads: CASSLGIRKQETQYF. The CDR3 DNA sequence: TGTGCCAGCAGCTTAGGAATTCGGAAACAAGAGACCCAGTACTTC.

The genes are TRBV11-3 and TRBJ2-3, with TRBD2 as a possible D gene (6 bases). The CDR3 spans 13 residues. The germline gives CDR1 SGHNT, CDR2 YENEEA. The V end lost 1 base, the J end lost 10 bases, and 12 bases lay between the germline ends. CDR3 in amino acids: CASSLVASASQYF. The DNA for the CDR3 is TGTGCCAGCAGCTTAGTGGCTAGCGCTTCGCAGTATTTT.

This clonotype was counted between two and nine times. V is TRBV6-5 and J is TRBJ2-1, with 10 positions matching TRBD2. V lost 4 bases, J lost 8 bases, and 5 bases stayed unmatched. CDR1 MNHEY and CDR2 SVGAGI come from the germline V gene. This CDR3 has 14 amino acids. CDR3 amino acids: CASSSTSGFDEQFF. In DNA, the CDR3 is TGTGCCAGCAGTTCGACTAGCGGGTTCGATGAGCAGTTCTTC.

V is TRBV20-1 and J is TRBJ2-4; D is ambiguous. Trimming shortened V by 0 bases and J by 4 bases, and 13 bases separated the two germline ends. The CDR3 runs to 15 residues. Germline V gene sequence: CDR1 DFQATT, CDR2 SNEGSKA (reference sequence). CDR3 in amino acids: CSARDRGWEKNIQYF. The CDR3 DNA reads as TGCAGTGCTAGAGATCGCGGTTGGGAAAAAAACATTCAGTACTTC.

This clonotype was found a few times. V and J are TRBV7-8 and TRBJ2-1; D is possibly TRBD2 (6 bases). Germline CDR1 reads SGHVS; CDR2 reads FQNEAQ. The V and J ends lost 5 bases and 5 bases respectively, with 19 bases between them. CDR3 length: 16 amino acids. Here the CDR3 DNA reads TGTGCCAGCAGCCCGTCTGTTTTGCGGGGAAACAATGAGCAGTTCTTC. As protein: CASSPSVLRGNNEQFF. The full variable domain, with the rest looked up from reference TRBV7-8 and TRBJ2-1, is GAGVSQSPRYKVAKRGQDVALRCDPISGHVSLFWYQQALGQGPEFLTYFQNEAQLDKSGLPSDRFFAERPEGSVSTLKIQRTQQEDSAVYLCASSPSVLRGNNEQFFGPGTRLTVL.

In its sample, this clonotype was seen a few times. The rearrangement links TRBV29-1 to TRBJ2-2; the match to TRBD2 covers 14 bases. The CDR3 length is 18 residues. The trim removed 5 bases at V and 1 base at J, leaving 9 bases unmatched. Germline CDR1 SQVTM, CDR2 ANQGSEA. CDR3 region: CSVSGLAGGAGNTGELFF. For the CDR3, the DNA is TGCAGCGTTTCCGGACTAGCGGGAGGAGCGGGGAACACCGGGGAGCTGTTTTTT.

This clonotype was recorded a few times. This chain connects TRBV7-9 to TRBJ2-7, with a tentative D call TRBD1 (6 bases). Germline CDR1 and CDR2: SEHNR and FQNEAQ (reference sequence). V lost 5 bases and J 4 bases, leaving 12 bases between the germline ends. CDR3 length equals 13 residues. The CDR3 region has the DNA TGTGCCAGCAGCGTACAGGGAATTTACGAGCAGTACTTC. Encoded protein: CASSVQGIYEQYF.

V usage is TRBV7-9 and J usage is TRBJ2-3, with D possibly called TRBD1 or TRBD2 (6 bases each). Germline CDR1 SEHNR, CDR2 FQNEAQ (reference sequence). The V gene lost 8 bases and the J gene lost 6 bases, with 15 bases spanning the gap. The CDR3 sequence is 13 residues long. As DNA, the CDR3 is TGTGCCAGCCCGGGGGCCGCTGAGGATACGCAGTATTTT. It specifies CASPGAAEDTQYF.

This chain joins TRBV30 and TRBJ1-6, with D uncertain. V was trimmed by 5 bases and J by 5 bases, leaving 4 bases between them. The CDR3 contains 11 residues. Germline CDR1 reads GTSNPN; CDR2 reads SVGIG (reference sequence). In nucleotides, the CDR3 is TGTGCCTGGGACCATAATTCACCCCTCCACTTT. Translating it yields CAWDHNSPLHF.

V is TRBV4-1 and J is TRBJ1-1, with unresolved D. Germline V gene data show CDR1 as MGHRA and CDR2 as YSYEKL. Trimming cost V 0 bases and J 13 bases, with 15 bases left between them. This CDR3 contains 13 residues. CDR3 nucleotides: TGCGCCAGCAGCCAAGATTACGGTTCGGAGTGTTTCTTT. Protein product: CASSQDYGSECFF.

The V and J genes are TRBV5-1 and TRBJ2-7; D gene uncertain. The V end was cut by 0 bases, the J end by 4 bases, with 11 bases between. CDR3 length: 14 amino acids. Germline-derived CDR1 and CDR2 are SGHRS and YFSETQ. The CDR3 reads CASSLGDNSYEQYF. In DNA form, the CDR3 reads TGCGCCAGCAGCTTGGGGGATAACTCGTACGAGCAGTACTTC.